This T cell receptor (beta chain) was found in a study of T cell repertoires in cytomegalovirus infection. Overall study results and limits: Dominating the ex vivo response were HLA-C-restricted CMV-specific TCR beta clonotypes. Of the TCR beta families, the public ones yielded a cumulative frequency that identified carriers of CMV plus the relevant HLA.

TCRdb fed the reads into MiXCR, producing one record per CDR3 protein. The table lists 310,000 or so distinct CDR3 sequences, 9.6% of them singletons, with 2% to 3% in the top ten. The germline gives CDR1 DFQATT, CDR2 SNEGSKA (reference sequence). Trimming stripped 6 bases from V and 4 bases from J, with 18 bases between. The CDR3 length is 15 residues. This clonotype was found many times. As yet, its antigen is unknown. This TCR was sampled from a human donor in good health (CMV status not recorded). Some clones in this sample may be carry-over from other donors' samples. The V and J genes are TRBV20-1 and TRBJ2-2; possible D gene TRBD2, 5 bases. The sequencing input was PBMCs. DNA of the CDR3: TGCAGTGCGCGGATAGCAACTAGAACCACCGGGGAGCTGTTTTTT. This codes for CSARIATRTTGELFF.